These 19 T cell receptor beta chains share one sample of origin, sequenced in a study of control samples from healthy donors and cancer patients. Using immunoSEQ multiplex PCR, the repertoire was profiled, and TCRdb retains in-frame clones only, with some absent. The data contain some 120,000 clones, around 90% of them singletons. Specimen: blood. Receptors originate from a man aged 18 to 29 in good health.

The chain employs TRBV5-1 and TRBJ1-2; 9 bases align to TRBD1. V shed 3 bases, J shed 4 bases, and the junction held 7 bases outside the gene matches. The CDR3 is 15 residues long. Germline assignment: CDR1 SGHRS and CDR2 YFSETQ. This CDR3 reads CASSSLQGAGYGYTF. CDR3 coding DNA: TGCGCCAGCAGCTCGTTACAGGGGGCTGGCTATGGCTACACCTTC.

The CDR3 spells CASSPRVGYEQYF. The CDR3, as DNA: TGTGCCAGCAGCCCGAGGGTAGGGTACGAGCAGTACTTC. The chain couples TRBV9 to TRBJ2-7, with a weak D call TRBD2 (5 bases). Trimming left V 4 bases short and J 4 bases short, with 12 bases between. This CDR3 is built from 13 residues. CDR1 SGDLS and CDR2 YYNGEE come from the germline V gene. The full variable domain, in which reference TRBV9 and TRBJ2-7 provide the parts outside the CDR3, is DSGVTQTPKHLITATGQRVTLRCSPRSGDLSVYWYQQSLDQGLQFLIQYYNGEERAKGNILERFSAQQFPDLHSELNLSSLELGDSALYFCASSPRVGYEQYFGPGTRLTVT.

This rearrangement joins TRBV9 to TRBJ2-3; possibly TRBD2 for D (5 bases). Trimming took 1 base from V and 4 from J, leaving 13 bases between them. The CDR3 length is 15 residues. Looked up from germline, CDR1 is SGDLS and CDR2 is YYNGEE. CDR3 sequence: CASSVFGEGADTQYF. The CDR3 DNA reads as TGTGCCAGCAGCGTATTTGGCGAGGGAGCAGATACGCAGTATTTT.

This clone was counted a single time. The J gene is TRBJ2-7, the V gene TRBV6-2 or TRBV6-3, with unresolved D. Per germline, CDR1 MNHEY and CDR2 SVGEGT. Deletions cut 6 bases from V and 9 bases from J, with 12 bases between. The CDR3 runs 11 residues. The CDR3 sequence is CASSPSLRQYF. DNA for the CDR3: TGTGCCAGCAGCCCTTCTCTGAGGCAGTACTTC.

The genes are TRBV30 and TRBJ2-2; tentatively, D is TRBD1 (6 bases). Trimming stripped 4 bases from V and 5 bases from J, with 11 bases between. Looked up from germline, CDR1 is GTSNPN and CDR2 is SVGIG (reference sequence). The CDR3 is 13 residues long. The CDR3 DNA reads TGTGCCTGGACGCCAGGGGATACCGGGGAGCTGTTTTTT. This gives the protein CAWTPGDTGELFF.

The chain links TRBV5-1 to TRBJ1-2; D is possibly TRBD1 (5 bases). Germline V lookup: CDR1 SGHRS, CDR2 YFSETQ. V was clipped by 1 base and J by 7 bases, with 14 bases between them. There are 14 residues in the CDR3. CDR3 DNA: TGCGCCAGCAGCTTGTGGGGACCTGGCCCTGGCTACACCTTC. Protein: CASSLWGPGPGYTF.

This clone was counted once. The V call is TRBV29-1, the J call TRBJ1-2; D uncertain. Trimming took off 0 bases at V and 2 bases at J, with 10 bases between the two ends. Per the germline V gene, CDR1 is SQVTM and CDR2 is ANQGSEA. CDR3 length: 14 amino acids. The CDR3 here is CSVEEVGRNYGYTF. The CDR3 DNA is TGCAGCGTTGAAGAAGTCGGACGGAACTATGGCTACACCTTC.

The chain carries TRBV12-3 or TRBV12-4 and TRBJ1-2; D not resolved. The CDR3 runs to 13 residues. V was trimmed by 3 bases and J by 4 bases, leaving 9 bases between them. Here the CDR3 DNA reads TGTGCCAGCAGTTTTCCGGCTGGCTATGGCTACACCTTC. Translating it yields CASSFPAGYGYTF.

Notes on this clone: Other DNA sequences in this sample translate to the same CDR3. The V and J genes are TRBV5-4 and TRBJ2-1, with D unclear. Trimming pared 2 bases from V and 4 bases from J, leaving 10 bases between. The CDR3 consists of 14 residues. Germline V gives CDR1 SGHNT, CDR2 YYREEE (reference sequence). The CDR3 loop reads CASSLGGLYNEQFF. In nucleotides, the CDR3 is TGTGCCAGCAGCTTAGGTGGCTTATACAATGAGCAGTTCTTC.

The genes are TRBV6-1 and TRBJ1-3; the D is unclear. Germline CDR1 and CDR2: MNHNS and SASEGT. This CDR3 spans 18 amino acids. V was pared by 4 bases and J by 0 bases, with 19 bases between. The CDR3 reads CASSGPGRGSPSGNTIYF. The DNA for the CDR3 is TGTGCCAGCAGTGGGCCCGGTCGGGGAAGCCCCTCTGGAAACACCATATATTTT.

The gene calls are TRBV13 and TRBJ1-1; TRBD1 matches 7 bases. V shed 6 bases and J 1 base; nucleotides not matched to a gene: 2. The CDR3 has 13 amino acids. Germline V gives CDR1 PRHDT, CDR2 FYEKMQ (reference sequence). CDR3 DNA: TGTGCCAGCAGAAGGACAGGGAACACTGAAGCTTTCTTT. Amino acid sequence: CASRRTGNTEAFF.

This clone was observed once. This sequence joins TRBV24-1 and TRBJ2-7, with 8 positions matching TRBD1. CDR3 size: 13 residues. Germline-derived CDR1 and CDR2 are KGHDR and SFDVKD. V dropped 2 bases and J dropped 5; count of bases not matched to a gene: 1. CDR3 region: CATSDSTGDEQYF. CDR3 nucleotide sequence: TGTGCCACCAGTGATTCGACAGGGGACGAGCAGTACTTC.

The DNA of the CDR3 is TGTGCCACCAGTACGGGGAGCGAGCAGTTCTTC. Its protein is CATSTGSEQFF. The V gene is TRBV24-1, the J gene TRBJ2-1, with a weak D call TRBD2 (5 bases). The CDR3 loop spans 11 amino acids. V gave up 6 bases and J gave up 10 bases, with 9 bases separating them. From germline, CDR1 is KGHDR and CDR2 SFDVKD.

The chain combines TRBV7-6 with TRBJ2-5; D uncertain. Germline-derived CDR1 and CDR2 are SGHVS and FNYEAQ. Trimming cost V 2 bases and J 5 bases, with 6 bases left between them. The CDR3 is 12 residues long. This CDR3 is CASSLIFETQYF. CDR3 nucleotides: TGTGCCAGCAGCTTAATCTTTGAGACCCAGTACTTC.

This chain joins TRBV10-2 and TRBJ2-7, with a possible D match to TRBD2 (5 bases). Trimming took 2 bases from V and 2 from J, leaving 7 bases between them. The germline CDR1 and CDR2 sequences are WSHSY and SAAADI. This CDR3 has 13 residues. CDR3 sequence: CASSEEGTYEQYF. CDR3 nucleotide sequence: TGCGCCAGCAGTGAGGAGGGCACCTACGAGCAGTACTTC.

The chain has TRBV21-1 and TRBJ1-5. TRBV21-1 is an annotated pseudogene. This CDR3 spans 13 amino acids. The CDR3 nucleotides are TGTGCCAGCAGCAAAGTAAGGAATTGCCCCCAGCATTTT. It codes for CASSKVRNCPQHF.

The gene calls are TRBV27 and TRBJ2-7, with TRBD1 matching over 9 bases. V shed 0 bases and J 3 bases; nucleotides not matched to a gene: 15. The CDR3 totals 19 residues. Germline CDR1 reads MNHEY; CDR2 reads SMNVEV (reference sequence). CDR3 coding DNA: TGTGCCAGCAGTTTATCGGGACAGGAGATATCGGACAGGGGCTACGAGCAGTACTTC. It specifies CASSLSGQEISDRGYEQYF.

The CDR3: CASSDVGGWGVNYGYTF. The DNA of the CDR3 is TGTGCCAGTAGTGACGTCGGAGGCTGGGGGGTGAACTATGGCTACACCTTC. The chain employs TRBV19 and TRBJ1-2; perhaps TRBD1 as D (5 bases). V was clipped by 5 bases and J by 2 bases, with 21 bases between them. Per germline, CDR1 LNHDA and CDR2 SQIVND (reference sequence). CDR3 length: 17 amino acids.

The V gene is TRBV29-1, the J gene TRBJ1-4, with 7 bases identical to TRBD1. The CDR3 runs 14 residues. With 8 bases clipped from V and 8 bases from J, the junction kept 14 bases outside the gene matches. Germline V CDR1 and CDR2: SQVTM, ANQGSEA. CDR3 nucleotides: TGCAGCATCCGTGAGGGAGGGGGCAAGGAAAAACTGTTTTTT. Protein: CSIREGGGKEKLFF.